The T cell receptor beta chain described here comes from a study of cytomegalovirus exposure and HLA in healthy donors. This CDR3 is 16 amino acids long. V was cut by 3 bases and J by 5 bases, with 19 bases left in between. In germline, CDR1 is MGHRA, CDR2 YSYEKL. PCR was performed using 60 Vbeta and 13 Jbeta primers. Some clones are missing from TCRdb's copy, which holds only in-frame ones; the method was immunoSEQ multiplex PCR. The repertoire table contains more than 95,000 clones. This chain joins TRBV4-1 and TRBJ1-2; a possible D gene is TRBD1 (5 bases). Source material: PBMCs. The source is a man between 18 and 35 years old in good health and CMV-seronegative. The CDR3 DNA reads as TGCGCCAGCAGCCAGACATGGGTGGGGCCTAGGTATGGCTACACCTTC. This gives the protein CASSQTWVGPRYGYTF.